These T cell receptor beta chains were read from a single sample in a study of low-dose radiotherapy and immunotherapy resistance in tumors. TCRdb analysed the reads with MiXCR anew, one entry per CDR3 protein. This sample carries more than 70,000 distinct CDR3 sequences, 20% to 25% of them seen once, and the ten largest clones take 9.5% to 15%. The sequenced sample was PBMCs, obtained after low-dose radiotherapy plus immunotherapy. These receptors all come from a female donor with ovarian cancer. CDR3s include the opening cysteine and the closing phenylalanine or tryptophan. The D gene is left open where the match is weak. Size is stated for part of the rows, as once, few or many counts, or as a class when the clone is expanded.

clone size: many
D gene: TRBD1
J gene: TRBJ1-5
V gene: TRBV6-2/TRBV6-3
CDR3 DNA: TGTGCCAGCAGGGGGTGGGACAGAAATCAGCCCCAGCATTTT
CDR3 protein: CASRGWDRNQPQHF

clone size: many
D gene: TRBD2
J gene: TRBJ2-1
V gene: TRBV3-1
CDR3 DNA: TGTGCCAGCAGCCAAGATCAGTGGGGGGGACTAGCGGACAATGAGCAGTTCTTC
CDR3 protein: CASSQDQWGGLADNEQFF

clone size: many
D gene: TRBD1
J gene: TRBJ2-2
V gene: TRBV6-8
CDR3 DNA: TGTGCCAGCAGTGTCCGGGACAGGGTAACCGGGGAGCTGTTTTTT
CDR3 protein: CASSVRDRVTGELFF

clone size: many
D gene: NA
J gene: TRBJ2-7
V gene: TRBV10-3
CDR3 DNA: TGTGCCACTGCGAAGAGGGCTAGCGTTTACGAGCAGTACTTC
CDR3 protein: CATAKRASVYEQYF

clone size: many
D gene: NA
J gene: TRBJ1-5
V gene: TRBV30
CDR3 DNA: TGTGCCTGGAGCGGGGAGCAGAATCAGCCCCAGCATTTT
CDR3 protein: CAWSGEQNQPQHF

clone size: many
D gene: NA
J gene: TRBJ2-2
V gene: TRBV29-1
CDR3 DNA: TGCAGCGTTGGGGCGTCCACCGGGGAGCTGTTTTTT
CDR3 protein: CSVGASTGELFF

clone size: many
D gene: TRBD1
J gene: TRBJ2-1
V gene: TRBV6-1
CDR3 DNA: TGTGCCAGCCGCAGGACAGGGGGTGCCTACAATGAGCAGTTCTTC
CDR3 protein: CASRRTGGAYNEQFF

clone size: many
D gene: NA
J gene: TRBJ1-5
V gene: TRBV27
CDR3 DNA: TGTGCCAGCAAGACGTCAACAGGTTCTAATCAGCCCCAGCATTTT
CDR3 protein: CASKTSTGSNQPQHF

clone size: many
D gene: NA
J gene: TRBJ2-1
V gene: TRBV12-3/TRBV12-4
CDR3 DNA: TGTGCCAGCAGTTTGGGTCCCAACAGGGAGGGCGAGCAGTTCTTC
CDR3 protein: CASSLGPNREGEQFF

clone size: many
D gene: TRBD1
J gene: TRBJ2-3
V gene: TRBV29-1
CDR3 DNA: TGCAGCGTAACTGACAGGGGGCTCACAGATACGCAGTATTTT
CDR3 protein: CSVTDRGLTDTQYF

clone size: many
D gene: TRBD2
J gene: TRBJ2-1
V gene: TRBV7-2
CDR3 DNA: TGTGCCAGCAGCACCTCACTAGCGGGGGTGTACAATGAGCAGTTCTTC
CDR3 protein: CASSTSLAGVYNEQFF

clone size: many
D gene: TRBD2
J gene: TRBJ2-1
V gene: TRBV3-1
CDR3 DNA: TGTGCCAGCAGCCAAGACAGGTGGGCTAGCGGATACAATGAGCAGTTCTTC
CDR3 protein: CASSQDRWASGYNEQFF

clone size: NA
D gene: TRBD2
J gene: TRBJ2-3
V gene: TRBV4-1
CDR3 DNA: TGCGCCAGCAGCCGCCGGACTAGCGGGGGGGGTAGCACAGATACGCAGTATTTT
CDR3 protein: CASSRRTSGGGSTDTQYF

clone size: many
D gene: NA
J gene: TRBJ1-6
V gene: TRBV27
CDR3 DNA: TGTGCCAGCGGGGCCTTCCAGATCAATTCACCCCTCCACTTT
CDR3 protein: CASGAFQINSPLHF

clone size: many
D gene: NA
J gene: TRBJ2-7
V gene: TRBV28
CDR3 DNA: TGTGCCAGCAGTTTACCCCCCACAGGGAGTTTAACCTACGAGCAGTACTTC
CDR3 protein: CASSLPPTGSLTYEQYF

clone size: many
D gene: NA
J gene: TRBJ2-3
V gene: TRBV7-8
CDR3 DNA: TGTGCCAGCAGCTTAAAATGGCGGGACGACGACATAACAGATACGCAGTATTTT
CDR3 protein: CASSLKWRDDDITDTQYF

clone size: many
D gene: NA
J gene: TRBJ1-5
V gene: TRBV30
CDR3 DNA: TGTGCCTGGAGTCCGAACAGGGACTATAGCAATCAGCCCCAGCATTTT
CDR3 protein: CAWSPNRDYSNQPQHF

clone size: NA
D gene: TRBD2
J gene: TRBJ2-7
V gene: TRBV20-1
CDR3 DNA: TGCAGTGCTGGATCCCTAGCGGGGGGGGTCCACGAGCAGTACTTC
CDR3 protein: CSAGSLAGGVHEQYF

clone size: many
D gene: NA
J gene: TRBJ1-1
V gene: TRBV9
CDR3 DNA: TGTGCCAGCAGCGTAGCTAGTCGTTCTGAAGCTTTCTTT
CDR3 protein: CASSVASRSEAFF

clone size: many
D gene: TRBD1
J gene: TRBJ2-7
V gene: TRBV30
CDR3 DNA: TGTGCCTGGACACGACGGGACAGTCGAAACGAGCAGTACTTC
CDR3 protein: CAWTRRDSRNEQYF

clone size: many
D gene: TRBD2
J gene: TRBJ2-1
V gene: TRBV2
CDR3 DNA: TGTGCCAGCAGTGACCCTAGCGGGAGTCCCCCCCCTTACAATGAGCAGTTCTTC
CDR3 protein: CASSDPSGSPPPYNEQFF

clone size: few
D gene: NA
J gene: TRBJ2-6
V gene: TRBV30
CDR3 DNA: TGTGCCTGGAGTGTAGGGTCCGGGGCCAACGTCCTGACTTTC
CDR3 protein: CAWSVGSGANVLTF

clone size: few
D gene: NA
J gene: TRBJ2-2
V gene: TRBV5-1
CDR3 DNA: TGCGCCAGCAGCCTGACTGTGGCGGTCACCGGGGAGCTGTTTTTT
CDR3 protein: CASSLTVAVTGELFF

clone size: many
D gene: TRBD1
J gene: TRBJ2-7
V gene: TRBV19
CDR3 DNA: TGTGCCAGCAGCCCGGGACAGGGTACCTACGAGCAGTACTTC
CDR3 protein: CASSPGQGTYEQYF